What follows are 24 T cell receptor beta chains derived from one specimen sequenced in a study of T cell responses to AZD1222 COVID-19 vaccine. Sequencing used immunoSEQ multiplex PCR; TCRdb keeps in-frame clones, though not all of them. The sample consists of under 200,000 clones, about 91% of them appearing once. The starting material was peripheral blood, obtained 28 days after the second AZD1222 dose. The origin of the receptors is an adult who received the AZD1222 COVID-19 vaccine.

The rearrangement joins TRBV7-8 to TRBJ2-2; TRBD2 might be the D (5 bases). The germline CDR1 and CDR2 sequences are SGHVS and FQNEAQ. V dropped 7 bases and J dropped 1 base, with 16 bases sitting between them. The CDR3 runs 16 residues. The CDR3 bases are TGTGCCAGCACCGATATGCGTGGACTGAACACCGGGGAGCTGTTTTTT. It specifies CASTDMRGLNTGELFF. Supplemented by reference TRBV7-8 and TRBJ2-2, the full variable domain reads GAGVSQSPRYKVAKRGQDVALRCDPISGHVSLFWYQQALGQGPEFLTYFQNEAQLDKSGLPSDRFFAERPEGSVSTLKIQRTQQEDSAVYLCASTDMRGLNTGELFFGEGSRLTVL.

The V gene is TRBV5-1, the J gene TRBJ1-4, with D hard to call. Per germline, CDR1 SGHRS and CDR2 YFSETQ. The CDR3 contains 14 residues. Trimming pared 6 bases from V and 8 bases from J, leaving 17 bases between. The CDR3 reads CASTPGGFGEKLFF. Here the CDR3 DNA reads TGCGCCAGCACCCCTGGAGGTTTTGGGGAAAAACTGTTTTTT.

V is TRBV7-2 and J is TRBJ1-3, with no clear D. In germline, CDR1 is SGHTA, CDR2 FQGNSA. Trimming shortened V by 1 base and J by 3 bases, and 7 bases separated the two germline ends. CDR3 length: 14 residues. CDR3 loop: CASSLDTFGNTIYF. The CDR3 region has the DNA TGTGCCAGCAGCTTAGACACGTTTGGAAACACCATATATTTT.

The chain carries TRBV7-3 and TRBJ2-1, with TRBD2 as a possible D gene (6 bases). This CDR3 contains 13 residues. Germline V gene lookup returns CDR1 SGHTA and CDR2 FQGTGA. V lost 0 bases and J 15 bases, leaving 15 bases between the germline ends. CDR3 DNA sequence: TGTGCCAGCAGCTTAACGGAGGGCCCAGGGCTGTTCTTC. Protein: CASSLTEGPGLFF.

The chain couples TRBV5-8 to TRBJ2-5, with D hard to call. Germline CDR1 SGHTS, CDR2 YDEGEE. Trimming shortened V by 5 bases and J by 2 bases, and 13 bases separated the two germline ends. This CDR3 spans 14 amino acids. CDR3 sequence reads: CASRFTEQQETQYF. The CDR3 bases are TGTGCCAGCAGGTTTACGGAGCAGCAAGAGACCCAGTACTTC.

This chain joins TRBV5-5 and TRBJ2-1, with a possible D match to TRBD1 (6 bases). Trimming stripped 0 bases from V and 0 bases from J, with 13 bases between. The CDR3 runs 17 residues. CDR1 and CDR2 from the germline V gene are SGHKS and YYEKEE (reference sequence). CDR3: CASSLVAGVGSYNEQFF. The CDR3, as DNA: TGTGCCAGCAGCTTGGTTGCAGGGGTGGGCTCCTACAATGAGCAGTTCTTC.

The rearrangement links TRBV4-2 to TRBJ1-5; 7 nucleotides line up with TRBD1. Trimming removed 4 bases from V and 0 bases from J; junction bases left unmatched: 9. The CDR3 totals 17 residues. Per the germline V gene, CDR1 is LGHNA and CDR2 is YNFKEQ. The CDR3 DNA is TGTGCCAGCAGCCCAGGGGAGGGACAGCTTAGCAATCAGCCCCAGCATTTT. Its protein is CASSPGEGQLSNQPQHF.

The rearrangement uses TRBV6-5 and TRBJ1-1; D unclear. Per the germline V gene, CDR1 is MNHEY and CDR2 is SVGAGI. The V end was cut by 4 bases, the J end by 5 bases, with 11 bases between. The CDR3 is 13 residues long. The CDR3 nucleotides are TGTGCCAGCAGTTCCGCCATGGGGACTGAAGCTTTCTTT. Protein: CASSSAMGTEAFF.

The chain joins TRBV5-4 to TRBJ2-5, with TRBD2 matching over 10 bases. CDR1 is SGHNT, CDR2 YYREEE, per germline (reference sequence). V lost 3 bases and J lost 3; bases outside the gene matches: 8. This CDR3 spans 16 amino acids. CDR3 in amino acids: CASSSYGTSAEETQYF. The CDR3 DNA follows: TGTGCCAGCAGCTCTTACGGGACTAGCGCCGAAGAGACCCAGTACTTC.

The chain carries TRBV29-1 and TRBJ1-3; the D gene is possibly TRBD1 (6 bases). The V gene lost 7 bases and the J gene lost 0 bases, with 10 bases spanning the gap. The CDR3 runs to 13 residues. Germline V gene sequence: CDR1 SQVTM, CDR2 ANQGSEA. The CDR3 here is CSAQGISGNTIYF. In DNA, the CDR3 is TGCAGCGCCCAGGGGATCTCTGGAAACACCATATATTTT.

The chain combines TRBV12-3 or TRBV12-4 with TRBJ1-2; 8 bases agree with TRBD1. This CDR3 has 13 residues. Trimming took 6 bases from V and 8 from J; bases not matched to a gene: 8. DNA for the CDR3: TGTGCCAGCAGACCACAGGGGGGTGAAGGCTACACCTTC. It specifies CASRPQGGEGYTF.

CDR3 residues: CASSLVLGAGETQYF. For the CDR3, the DNA is TGTGCCAGCAGCTTAGTGCTGGGGGCTGGGGAGACCCAGTACTTC. This chain links TRBV7-9 with TRBJ2-5; a weak D match, TRBD1 (6 bases). The V gene's germline CDR1 is SEHNR and CDR2 FQNEAQ (reference sequence). V lost 1 base and J lost 5, with 14 bases in between. The CDR3 is 15 residues long.

The chain carries TRBV24-1 and TRBJ2-5, with D perhaps matching TRBD2 (5 bases). Germline CDR1 KGHDR, CDR2 SFDVKD. V lost 0 bases and J 7 bases, leaving 20 bases between the germline ends. The CDR3 extends over 17 amino acids. This CDR3 reads CATSDLREPSPWGTQYF. CDR3 DNA sequence: TGTGCCACCAGTGATTTGCGGGAACCTTCCCCCTGGGGGACCCAGTACTTC.

The chain joins TRBV3-1 (or the pseudogene TRBV3-2) to TRBJ1-5, with D tentatively TRBD1 (6 bases). Looked up from germline, CDR1 is LGHDT and CDR2 is YNNKEL (reference sequence). V was cut by 2 bases and J by 5 bases, with 13 bases left in between. The CDR3 covers 15 residues. The DNA of the CDR3 is TGTGCCAGCAGCCAAAAGTCTGGGGGCTATCAGCCCCAGCATTTT. Protein: CASSQKSGGYQPQHF.

This chain connects TRBV28 to TRBJ1-3; no definite D call. Trimming cost V 5 bases and J 8 bases, with 13 bases left between them. The CDR3 contains 13 residues. Germline assignment: CDR1 MDHEN and CDR2 SYDVKM. This CDR3 reads CASSLRYADTIYF. CDR3 bases: TGTGCCAGCAGTCTCCGGTACGCGGACACCATATATTTT. The variable domain in full, with the rest retrieved from reference TRBV28 and TRBJ1-3, is DVKVTQSSRYLVKRTGEKVFLECVQDMDHENMFWYRQDPGLGLRLIYFSYDVKMKEKGDIPEGYSVSREKKERFSLILESASTNQTSMYLCASSLRYADTIYFGEGSWLTVV.

V usage is TRBV2 and J usage is TRBJ1-3; no firm D call. V was clipped by 1 base and J by 0 bases, with 10 bases between them. CDR1 is SNHLY, CDR2 FYNNEI, per germline. This CDR3 spans 16 amino acids. The CDR3, as DNA: TGTGCCAGCAGTGAAGGACGCCTACTCTCTGGAAACACCATATATTTT. It encodes CASSEGRLLSGNTIYF.

The sample holds one count of this clone. The rearrangement joins TRBV30 to TRBJ1-5; possibly TRBD1 for D (6 bases). The CDR3 is 13 amino acids. Deletions cut 0 bases from V and 11 bases from J, with 14 bases between. Germline V gives CDR1 GTSNPN, CDR2 SVGIG (reference sequence). CDR3 bases: TGTGCCTGGAGTGTACTGGAGGGGGAAGCCCAGCATTTT. It specifies CAWSVLEGEAQHF. Full variable domain (outside the CDR3, taken from reference TRBV30 and TRBJ1-5): SQTIHQWPATLVQPVGSPLSLECTVEGTSNPNLYWYRQAAGRGLQLLFYSVGIGQISSEVPQNLSASRPQDRQFILSSKKLLLSDSGFYLCAWSVLEGEAQHFGDGTRLSIL.

The chain couples TRBV30 to TRBJ2-2; 8 bases are shared with TRBD1. The germline V gene has CDR1 GTSNPN and CDR2 SVGIG (reference sequence). The J segment lost 0 bases and the V segment lost 3 bases, leaving 0 bases of the junction unmatched. The CDR3 has 14 amino acids. CDR3 nucleotide sequence: TGTGCCTGGAGCAGGGGGCCGAACACCGGGGAGCTGTTTTTT. Its translation is CAWSRGPNTGELFF.

The genes are TRBV7-3 and TRBJ2-3; no clear D gene. CDR1 and CDR2 from the germline V gene are SGHTA and FQGTGA. Trimming shortened V by 5 bases and J by 2 bases, and 11 bases separated the two germline ends. This CDR3 is built from 14 residues. The CDR3 DNA is TGTGCCAGCAGCGGCGGTTGGGTCACAGATACGCAGTATTTT. Amino acid sequence: CASSGGWVTDTQYF.

The chain recombines TRBV13 with TRBJ2-7; D perhaps matches TRBD1 (5 bases). Germline loops: CDR1 PRHDT, CDR2 FYEKMQ (reference sequence). V lost 0 bases to trimming and J lost 1 base, with 10 bases between them. The CDR3 sequence is 15 residues long. The chain's CDR3 is CASSLGIRDSYEQYF. CDR3 DNA sequence: TGTGCCAGCAGCTTAGGCATCAGGGATTCCTACGAGCAGTACTTC.

This chain uses TRBV28 with TRBJ1-5, with 10 bases identical to TRBD1. J lost 6 bases, V lost 10 bases, and 15 bases had no gene match. This CDR3 has 16 residues. Germline V lookup: CDR1 MDHEN, CDR2 SYDVKM. CDR3 residues: CATYPPGQGMGQPQHF. The CDR3 nucleotides are TGTGCCACCTACCCTCCGGGACAGGGGATGGGTCAGCCCCAGCATTTT.

This clone appeared a few times. The chain has TRBV29-1 and TRBJ1-2; 10 bases fit TRBD1. V was clipped by 1 base and J by 8 bases; unmatched bases: 4. Germline-derived CDR1 and CDR2 are SQVTM and ANQGSEA. This CDR3 has 13 amino acids. CDR3 sequence reads: CSVEGQGARGYTF. CDR3 DNA: TGCAGCGTTGAAGGACAGGGGGCCCGGGGCTACACCTTC.

In this sample, this clone turned up once. The chain has TRBV30 and TRBJ2-5; 12 positions agree with TRBD2. Germline CDR1 GTSNPN, CDR2 SVGIG (reference sequence). This CDR3 is built from 14 residues. J was trimmed by 5 bases and V by 8 bases; bases with no gene match: 9. CDR3 protein: CASTSTSGGETQYF. The CDR3 DNA reads TGTGCCAGCACAAGTACTAGCGGGGGGGAGACCCAGTACTTC.

The sample holds a few counts of this clone. The chain links TRBV30 to TRBJ1-2; D not resolved. The length of the CDR3 is 13 residues. V lost 2 bases and J 6 bases, leaving 13 bases between the germline ends. CDR1 is GTSNPN and CDR2 is SVGIG in the germline V gene (reference sequence). The CDR3 protein is CAWSWNIGNGYTF. In nucleotides, the CDR3 is TGTGCCTGGAGTTGGAATATAGGAAATGGCTACACCTTC.